What follows is one TCR beta chain and its context. Profiling that covered TCR beta VDJ and CDR3 relied on genomic DNA as its template. TCRdb processed the reads anew with MiXCR; each CDR3 protein has one entry. This table holds over 250,000 distinct CDR3 sequences, approximately 57% found once. This entry belongs to a study of CD8+CD57+ T cells in acquired aplastic anemia. V shed 0 bases and J shed 9 bases, with 9 bases lying between them. Germline lookup yields CDR1 SGHTA and CDR2 FQGTGA. The CDR3 is 13 residues long. CD8+CD57+ cell expansion had been shown by flow cytometry in patients chosen for sequencing. Severe acquired aplastic anemia was present in every patient.

V and J are TRBV7-3 and TRBJ1-5; D is perhaps TRBD1 (5 bases). The receptor's source is a human donor with aplastic anemia. Sequenced: sorted CD4+, CD8+, or CD8+CD57+ T cells (not recorded which) from PBMCs. CDR3 sequence: CASSLTGGGPQHF. CDR3 DNA sequence: TGTGCCAGCAGCTTAACGGGGGGAGGGCCCCAGCATTTT.